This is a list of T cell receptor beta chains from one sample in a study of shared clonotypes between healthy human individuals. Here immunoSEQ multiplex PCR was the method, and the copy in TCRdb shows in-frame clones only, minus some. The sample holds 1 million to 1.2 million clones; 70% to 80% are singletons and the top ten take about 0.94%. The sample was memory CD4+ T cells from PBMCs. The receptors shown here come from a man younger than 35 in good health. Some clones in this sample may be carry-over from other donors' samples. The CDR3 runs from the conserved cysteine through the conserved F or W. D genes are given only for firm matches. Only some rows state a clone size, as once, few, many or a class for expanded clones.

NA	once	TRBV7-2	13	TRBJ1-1	TGTGCCAGCAGCCCACACCAGAACACTGAAGCTTTCTTT	CASSPHQNTEAFF
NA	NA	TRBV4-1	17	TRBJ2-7	TGCGCCAGCAGCCAAGTTCGGTCCGTATCGGGGATCTACGAGCAGTACTTC	CASSQVRSVSGIYEQYF
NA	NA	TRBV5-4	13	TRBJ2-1	TGTGCCAGCAGCTTGGGGGCTTACAATGAGCAGTTCTTC	CASSLGAYNEQFF
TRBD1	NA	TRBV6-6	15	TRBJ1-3	TGTGCCAGCAGCCCTGGACAGGGGAAAGGAAACACCATATATTTT	CASSPGQGKGNTIYF
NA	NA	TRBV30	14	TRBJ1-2	TGTGCCTGGAGGAGGGTTGGGGGTAACTATGGCTACACCTTC	CAWRRVGGNYGYTF
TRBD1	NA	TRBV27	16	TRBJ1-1	TGTGCCAGCAGTCCTCGACAGGGAAAGGCAAACACTGAAGCTTTCTTT	CASSPRQGKANTEAFF
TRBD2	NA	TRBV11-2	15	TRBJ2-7	TGTGCCAGCAGCTGGGGCGGGAGGGCCGGAGACGAGCAGTACTTC	CASSWGGRAGDEQYF
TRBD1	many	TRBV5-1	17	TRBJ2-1	TGCGCCAGCAGCTACTCCGGGACAGGGGGCATCTACAATGAGCAGTTCTTC	CASSYSGTGGIYNEQFF
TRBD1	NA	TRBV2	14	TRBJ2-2	TGTGCCAGCAGTGACGACAGGGTCCCCGGGGAGCTGTTTTTT	CASSDDRVPGELFF
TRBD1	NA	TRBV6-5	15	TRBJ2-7	TGTGCCAGCAGTTATCGTCGGGACAGGGGGCTCGAGCAGTACTTC	CASSYRRDRGLEQYF
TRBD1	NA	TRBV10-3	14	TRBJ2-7	TGTGCCATCAAGCCAGGGGGCGTTCAGGTCGAGCAGTACTTC	CAIKPGGVQVEQYF
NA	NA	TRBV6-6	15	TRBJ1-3	TGTGCCAGCACCATGGGGGGGGCGCATGGAAACACCATATATTTT	CASTMGGAHGNTIYF
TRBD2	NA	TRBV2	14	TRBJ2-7	TGTGCCAGCAGGGGACTAGCGGCCTCCTACGAGCAGTACTTC	CASRGLAASYEQYF
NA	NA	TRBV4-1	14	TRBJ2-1	TGCGCCAGCAGCCAAGCCGGGAGTGGTAATGAGCAGTTCTTC	CASSQAGSGNEQFF
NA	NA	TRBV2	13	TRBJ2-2	TGTGCCAGCATCGAACAAGTCGGCGGGGAGCTGTTTTTT	CASIEQVGGELFF
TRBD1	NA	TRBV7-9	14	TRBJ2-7	TGTGCCAGCAGCCAAGAGACAGGGCTTAACGAGCAGTACTTC	CASSQETGLNEQYF
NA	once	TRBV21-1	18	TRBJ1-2	TGTGCCAGCAGCAAACGTTGGCAGGGCCCGGGCCAAGGGGAGGGCTACACCTTC	CASSKRWQGPGQGEGYTF
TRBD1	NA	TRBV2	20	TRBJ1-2	TGTGCCAGCAGCGAATTTCTACTTGGACAGGGAGCCCCGACTAACTATGGCTACACCTTC	CASSEFLLGQGAPTNYGYTF
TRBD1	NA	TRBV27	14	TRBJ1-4	TGTGCCAGCAGTCCTTACAGGGGGCGGGAAAAACTGTTTTTT	CASSPYRGREKLFF
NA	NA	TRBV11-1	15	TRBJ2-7	TGTGCCAGCCAACAGGACCTGCCCAGATACTACGAGCAGTACTTC	CASQQDLPRYYEQYF
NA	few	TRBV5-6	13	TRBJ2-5	TGTGCCAGCAGCTTGAGGGGTAGGGAGACCCAGTACTTC	CASSLRGRETQYF
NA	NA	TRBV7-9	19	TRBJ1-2	TGTGCCAGCAGCTTAGGGTGGGTAGGGCCAGCGCAAAATCTCTTTGGCTACACCTTC	CASSLGWVGPAQNLFGYTF
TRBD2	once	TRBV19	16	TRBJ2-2	TGTGCCTCCAACCCCCAGACTAGCGGGAGGAGCGGGGAGCTGTTTTTT	CASNPQTSGRSGELFF
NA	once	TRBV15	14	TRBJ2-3	TGTGCCACCAGCAGAGACGACTTTACAGATACGCAGTATTTT	CATSRDDFTDTQYF
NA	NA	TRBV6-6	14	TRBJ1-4	TGTGCCAGCAGTTACTCCTCCGGGGCTGAAAAACTGTTTTTT	CASSYSSGAEKLFF
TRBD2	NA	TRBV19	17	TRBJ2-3	TGTGCCAGTAGTATAGGGACTAGCGCCGTCAGCACAGATACGCAGTACTTT	CASSIGTSAVSTDTQYF
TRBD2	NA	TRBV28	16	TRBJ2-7	TGTGCCAGCAGGCCGGGCGCGGGACTACTATCCTACGAGCAGTACTTC	CASRPGAGLLSYEQYF
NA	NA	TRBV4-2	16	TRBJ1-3	TGTGCCAGCAGCCATAATACGGGCTCCTCTGGAAACACCATATATTTT	CASSHNTGSSGNTIYF
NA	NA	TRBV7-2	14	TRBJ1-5	TGTGCCAGCAGCTTAGGGACTGCCAATCAGCCCCAGCATTTT	CASSLGTANQPQHF
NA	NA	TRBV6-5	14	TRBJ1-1	TGTGCCAGCAGTTACTCGAGAGCCCGGACTGAAGCTTTCTTT	CASSYSRARTEAFF
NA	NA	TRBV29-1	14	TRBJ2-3	TGCAGCGTTGTGGAACAGGGTGACACAGATACGCAGTATTTT	CSVVEQGDTDTQYF
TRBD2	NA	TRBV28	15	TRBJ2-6	TGTGCCAGCGCTCTAGCGGAGGTCAGTTCCAACGTCCTGACTTTC	CASALAEVSSNVLTF
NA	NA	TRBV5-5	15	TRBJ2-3	TGTGCCAGCAGTCCTCGGGGCTTTTCAACAGATACGCAGTATTTT	CASSPRGFSTDTQYF
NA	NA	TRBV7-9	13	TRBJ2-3	TGTGCCAGCAGCTTATCCCGCAAGGATACGCAGTATTTT	CASSLSRKDTQYF
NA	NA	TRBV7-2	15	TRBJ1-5	TGTGCCAGCAGCCCCCACGGTCTGGAAAATCAGCCCCAGCATTTT	CASSPHGLENQPQHF
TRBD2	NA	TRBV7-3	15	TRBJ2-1	TGTGCCAGCAGCTCCGTACTAGCGGGATCCAATGAGCAGTTCTTC	CASSSVLAGSNEQFF
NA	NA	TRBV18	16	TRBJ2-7	TGTGCCAGCTCACCCATTCGCGACCCCTTCTCCTACGAGCAGTACTTC	CASSPIRDPFSYEQYF
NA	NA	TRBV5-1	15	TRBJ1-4	TGCGCCAGCAGCCCCGGATCTGCAACTAATGAAAAACTGTTTTTT	CASSPGSATNEKLFF
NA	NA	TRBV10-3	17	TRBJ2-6	TGTGCCATCAGTGAGCGGATCAGGGGGGCTGGGGCCAACGTCCTGACTTTC	CAISERIRGAGANVLTF
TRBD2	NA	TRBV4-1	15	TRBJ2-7	TGCGCCAGCAGCCAAGTTCCAGCGGGAGACTACGAGCAGTACTTC	CASSQVPAGDYEQYF
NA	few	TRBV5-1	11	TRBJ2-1	TGCGCCAGCAGCTCCTACAATGAGCAGTTCTTC	CASSSYNEQFF
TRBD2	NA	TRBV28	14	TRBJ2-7	TGTGCCAGCAGTTTACTAGCGGGAGCGTACGAGCAGTACTTC	CASSLLAGAYEQYF
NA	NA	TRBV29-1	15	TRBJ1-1	TGCAGCGTTCCCCTAAGGCAGGCGCCCTACACTGAAGCTTTCTTT	CSVPLRQAPYTEAFF
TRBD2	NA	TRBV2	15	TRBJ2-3	TGTGCCAGCAGTGGAGGACTAGCGGGAGTCAATACGCAGTATTTT	CASSGGLAGVNTQYF
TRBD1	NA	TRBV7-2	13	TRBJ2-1	TGTGCCAGCAGCGGTGGACAGGGGAGGGAGCAGTTCTTC	CASSGGQGREQFF
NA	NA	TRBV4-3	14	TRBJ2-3	TGCGCCAGCAGCCGAGTAGCGGCCACAGATACGCAGTATTTT	CASSRVAATDTQYF
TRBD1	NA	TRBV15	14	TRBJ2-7	TGTGCCACCGTAGGACAGGGCCTAACCTACGAGCAGTACTTC	CATVGQGLTYEQYF
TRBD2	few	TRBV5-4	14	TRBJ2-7	TGTGCCAGCACCGCGGAGGCTAGCGGCTACGAGCAGTACTTC	CASTAEASGYEQYF
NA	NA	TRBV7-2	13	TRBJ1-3	TGTGCCAGCAGCTCGGACTCTGGAAACACCATATATTTT	CASSSDSGNTIYF
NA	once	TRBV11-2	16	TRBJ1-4	TGTGCCAGCAGCTTAGTCGCGGGCGCAACTAATGAAAAACTGTTTTTT	CASSLVAGATNEKLFF
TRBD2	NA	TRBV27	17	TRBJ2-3	TGTGCCAGCACCCAGGGAAGCGGACTAGCGGGCACAGATACGCAGTATTTT	CASTQGSGLAGTDTQYF
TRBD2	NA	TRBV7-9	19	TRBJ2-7	TGTGCCAGCAGCTTAGTGGTGCGACGGGAGGGCCGTATCGCCTACGAGCAGTACTTC	CASSLVVRREGRIAYEQYF
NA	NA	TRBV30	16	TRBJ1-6	TGTGCCTGGAGTCGCGCCGGGACAACGGGGGAGTCACCCCTCCACTTT	CAWSRAGTTGESPLHF
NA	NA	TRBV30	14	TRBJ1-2	TGTGCCACAGAGAGGGGGGGCAAATGGAATGGCTACACCTTC	CATERGGKWNGYTF
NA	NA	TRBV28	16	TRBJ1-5	TGTGCCAGCAGTTTAGTAGGGACCTATAGCAATCAGCCCCAGCATTTT	CASSLVGTYSNQPQHF